These T cell receptor beta chains were read from a single sample in a study of early T cells in non-severe SARS-CoV-2 infection. TCRdb ran MiXCR on the 5' RACE reads and lists one entry per CDR3 protein. The table records around 84,000 distinct CDR3 sequences, around an eighth of them present only once. The sequenced material came from whole blood. Source of these receptors: an adult who was a healthcare worker with PCR-confirmed SARS-CoV-2 infection or an uninfected control (not recorded which). The CDR3 runs from the conserved cysteine through the conserved F or W. Fields, in order: V gene, CDR3 protein.

TRBV24-1,CATSEGGYEQYF
TRBV7-6,CASSSYGEQYF
TRBV5-4,CASSFSNTEAFF
TRBV29-1,CSVPRRGSGSYNEQFF
TRBV7-3,CASSLTRNTEAFF
TRBV12-2,CASRSPGRPGELFF
TRBV29-1,CSVRAGGTGELFF
TRBV2,CASSDSAGGYYEQFF
TRBV27,CASWRSGRHEQYF
TRBV7-2,CASSSRQGSTYEQYF
TRBV24-1,CATSDGGREQFF
TRBV12-3/TRBV12-4,CASSFRQVGMNTEAFF
TRBV13,CASSLERTEETQYF
TRBV7-9,CASSLEGGEAFF
TRBV12-3/TRBV12-4,CASTPAVLGQEAFF
TRBV9,CASTIGQATRTDTQYF
TRBV20-1,CSAVAAGRASGAYEQYF
TRBV12-3/TRBV12-4,CASSRTGMTGTEAFF
TRBV29-1,CSVYDGGSQPQHF
TRBV11-3,CASTQGGFRVNEQFF
TRBV7-2,CASSLKGYSNQPQHF
TRBV29-1,CSAVGGTGELFF
TRBV10-3,CAISDETAYTQYF
TRBV2,CASQGARLDTEAFF
TRBV28,CASVNIQYF
TRBV7-9,CASSPLYEQYF